This is a list of T cell receptor beta chains from one sample in a study of T cell changes during pregnancy in multiple sclerosis. Method: immunoSEQ multiplex PCR; TCRdb's copy keeps in-frame clones and lacks some. The table has 76,000 or so clones, around 93% seen once. Sequenced material: peripheral blood, taken in the second trimester of pregnancy. All receptors derive from a female donor in good health, enrolled as a control in a pregnancy study. CDR3s include the opening cysteine and the closing phenylalanine or tryptophan. The D gene is left open where the match is weak.

V gene: TRBV5-5
D gene: -
CDR3 protein: CASSLEGPGTTGSYNSPLHF

V gene: TRBV30
D gene: TRBD1
CDR3 protein: CAWSTGTVAEAFF

V gene: TRBV29-1
D gene: -
CDR3 protein: CSAGGAGNYGYTF

V gene: TRBV6-1
D gene: -
CDR3 protein: CASSEAFLGDLETQYF

V gene: TRBV13
D gene: -
CDR3 protein: CASSLISLSGNTIYF

V gene: TRBV9
D gene: TRBD1
CDR3 protein: CASSVGQGVTTQYF

V gene: TRBV2
D gene: -
CDR3 protein: CASRSTGVNQPQHF

V gene: TRBV9
D gene: -
CDR3 protein: CASSVEGGVGGYTF

V gene: TRBV19
D gene: -
CDR3 protein: CASSASFLMNTEAFF

V gene: TRBV27
D gene: TRBD1
CDR3 protein: CASSLGVGGSYEQYF

V gene: TRBV7-2
D gene: TRBD1
CDR3 protein: CASSQQGYDNQPQHF

V gene: TRBV11-3
D gene: -
CDR3 protein: CASSFRTANTEAFF

V gene: TRBV7-9
D gene: TRBD1
CDR3 protein: CASSFGEGQADGYTF

V gene: TRBV30
D gene: TRBD1
CDR3 protein: CAWRKTGARSPLHF

V gene: TRBV6-4
D gene: -
CDR3 protein: CASSTGSSTDTQYF

V gene: TRBV14
D gene: TRBD2
CDR3 protein: CASSLGLAEQETQYF

V gene: TRBV6-1
D gene: -
CDR3 protein: CASSEGRTYYGYTF

V gene: TRBV5-1
D gene: TRBD2
CDR3 protein: CASSLRWRGTPDTQYF

V gene: TRBV18
D gene: TRBD1
CDR3 protein: CASSLGQLVNTEAFF

V gene: TRBV7-2
D gene: -
CDR3 protein: CASSPSPYSNQPQHF

V gene: TRBV12-5
D gene: TRBD2
CDR3 protein: CASGLAGLASTDTQYF

V gene: TRBV2
D gene: TRBD1
CDR3 protein: CASSLGQLNEKLFF

V gene: TRBV6-1
D gene: TRBD2
CDR3 protein: CASSENLAGGLSYNEQFF

V gene: TRBV7-9
D gene: TRBD2
CDR3 protein: CASSLLTSGNQETQYF

V gene: TRBV14
D gene: TRBD1
CDR3 protein: CASSRTGESATEAFF

V gene: TRBV27
D gene: -
CDR3 protein: CASSETGVGGYTF

V gene: TRBV19
D gene: -
CDR3 protein: CASSIEGAAGGQPQHF

V gene: TRBV5-1
D gene: TRBD1
CDR3 protein: CASSLGQGATGANVLTF

V gene: TRBV6-1
D gene: -
CDR3 protein: CASSEHNGAREQYF

V gene: TRBV5-6
D gene: TRBD1
CDR3 protein: CASSLAQGAPNEQFF

V gene: TRBV9
D gene: TRBD2
CDR3 protein: CASSVGQRGGTDTQYF

V gene: TRBV15
D gene: TRBD1
CDR3 protein: CATSRADRENNQPQHF

V gene: TRBV19
D gene: TRBD1
CDR3 protein: CASKTGGSQPQHF

V gene: TRBV6-4
D gene: TRBD1
CDR3 protein: CASSVSGTGSVANVLTF

V gene: TRBV6-5
D gene: TRBD1
CDR3 protein: CASRGTGPSGNTIYF

V gene: TRBV30
D gene: -
CDR3 protein: CAWRARANEKLFF

V gene: TRBV5-1
D gene: TRBD1
CDR3 protein: CASSPGQGAGTEAFF

V gene: TRBV19
D gene: TRBD1
CDR3 protein: CASNIGQGMAYEQYF

V gene: TRBV25-1
D gene: -
CDR3 protein: CASSPRQGGETQYF